The clone carrying this T cell receptor (beta chain) was picked up one time. What it binds is not known. The repertoire was sequenced with immunoSEQ multiplex PCR; TCRdb's copy has only in-frame clones and lacks some. Of around 50,000 clones in the sample, around 83% were seen once. The data originate from a study of early stage breast cancer tumors. As for the study in general: Among roughly twelve ER+/PR+/HER2- tumors, eight were ductal, four lobular. Study outcomes and limitations: Commonly generated sequences made up most enriched TCRB sequences shared between patients.

The sequencing sample was made of blood. The TCR comes from a person aged 50-59 years with breast cancer.

CDR3 amino acids: CASSVGMVSDTQYF. The CDR3 DNA sequence: TGTGCCAGCAGCGTCGGAATGGTATCAGATACGCAGTATTTT. The rearrangement uses TRBV9 and TRBJ2-3; D not resolved. Germline loops: CDR1 SGDLS, CDR2 YYNGEE. This CDR3 is built from 14 residues. V lost 2 bases to trimming and J lost 4 bases, with 11 bases between them. The full variable domain, in which reference TRBV9 and TRBJ2-3 provide the parts outside the CDR3, is DSGVTQTPKHLITATGQRVTLRCSPRSGDLSVYWYQQSLDQGLQFLIQYYNGEERAKGNILERFSAQQFPDLHSELNLSSLELGDSALYFCASSVGMVSDTQYFGPGTRLTVL.